A single sample gave rise to the 9 T cell receptor beta chains below, sequenced in a study of blood T cell repertoires in COVID-19. Assay: immunoSEQ multiplex PCR; the TCRdb copy retains only in-frame clones and omits some. The data hold tens of thousands of clones, with 65% to 90% observed a single time. Sample: peripheral blood. These receptors all come from a man aged 35 to 55 with acute or convalescent COVID-19.

This clone was seen a handful of times. This chain uses TRBV4-1 with TRBJ2-1; the match to TRBD2 covers 7 bases. J lost 4 bases, V lost 2 bases, and 5 bases had no gene match. The CDR3 contains 15 residues. Germline V gene sequence: CDR1 MGHRA, CDR2 YSYEKL. The CDR3 region is CASSQSTAGYNEQFF. DNA for the CDR3: TGCGCCAGCAGCCAAAGTACAGCGGGGTACAATGAGCAGTTCTTC.

The CDR3 coding sequence is TGTGCCAGCAGCGATGGACTTTATCAGACCCAGTACTTC. Translation gives CASSDGLYQTQYF. This chain connects TRBV11-2 to TRBJ2-5; D is possibly TRBD2 (5 bases). The CDR3 runs 13 residues. In germline, CDR1 is SGHAT, CDR2 FQNNGV. Trimming left V 5 bases short and J 6 bases short, with 13 bases between. The full variable domain, completed using reference TRBV11-2 and TRBJ2-5, is EAGVAQSPRYKIIEKRQSVAFWCNPISGHATLYWYQQILGQGPKLLIQFQNNGVVDDSQLPKDRFSAERLKGVDSTLKIQPAKLEDSAVYLCASSDGLYQTQYFGPGTRLLVL.

This rearrangement joins TRBV25-1 to TRBJ1-1; 8 bases align to TRBD1. This CDR3 spans 15 amino acids. Germline V lookup: CDR1 MGHDK, CDR2 SYGVNS. V trimming: 4 bases; J trimming: 3 bases; junction bases outside the gene matches: 7. The DNA of the CDR3 is TGTGCCAGCAGTGGACCAGGGGGCGCACACACTGAAGCTTTCTTT. Amino acid sequence: CASSGPGGAHTEAFF.

This rearrangement joins TRBV29-1 to TRBJ1-1, with D tentatively TRBD1 (5 bases). Germline loops: CDR1 SQVTM, CDR2 ANQGSEA. V lost 6 bases to trimming and J lost 7 bases, with 21 bases between them. The CDR3 contains 14 residues. The DNA of the CDR3 is TGCAGCGTACACAAGGGGTCCGGGTTGGGTGAAGCTTTCTTT. It encodes CSVHKGSGLGEAFF.

The CDR3 reads CASSSSGGLETQYF. Written as DNA, the CDR3 is TGCGCCAGCAGCTCTTCGGGGGGCCTGGAGACCCAGTACTTC. The chain links TRBV5-1 to TRBJ2-5, with D tentatively TRBD2 (7 bases). The CDR3 length is 14 residues. The germline CDR1 and CDR2 sequences are SGHRS and YFSETQ. Trimming left V 3 bases short and J 5 bases short, with 14 bases between. Variable domain in full (rest from reference TRBV5-1 and TRBJ2-5): KAGVTQTPRYLIKTRGQQVTLSCSPISGHRSVSWYQQTPGQGLQFLFEYFSETQRNKGNFPGRFSGRQFSNSRSEMNVSTLELGDSALYLCASSSSGGLETQYFGPGTRLLVL.

The chain couples TRBV11-2 to TRBJ2-7, with D possibly matching TRBD2 (5 bases). The CDR3 runs to 14 residues. The V and J ends lost 5 bases and 0 bases respectively, with 11 bases between them. CDR1 is SGHAT, CDR2 FQNNGV, per germline. CDR3 sequence: CASSPGVSSYEQYF. CDR3 bases: TGTGCCAGCAGCCCCGGGGTTTCCTCCTACGAGCAGTACTTC.

The CDR3 bases are TGTGCCATCAGTCTTCAGGGTAACGGCTACACCTTC. Translation gives CAISLQGNGYTF. The rearrangement uses TRBV10-3 and TRBJ1-2; possible D gene TRBD1, 5 bases. Trimming removed 5 bases from V and 8 bases from J, with 12 bases in between. The CDR3 runs 12 residues. The germline V gene encodes CDR1 ENHRY and CDR2 SYGVKD.

This clone has just one count. J is TRBJ2-1 and V is TRBV5-6; 9 nucleotides match TRBD1. The CDR3 has 14 residues. Germline lookup yields CDR1 SGHDT and CDR2 YYEEEE. With V trimmed by 0 bases and J by 10 bases, 5 bases remained unmatched. For the CDR3, the DNA is TGTGCCAGCAGCTTGGAACAGGGGGCCGGAGAGCAGTTCTTC. This encodes CASSLEQGAGEQFF.

This clone was seen a handful of times. This chain uses TRBV13 with TRBJ1-4; the D gene is possibly TRBD1 (5 bases). Looked up from germline, CDR1 is PRHDT and CDR2 is FYEKMQ (reference sequence). The CDR3 extends over 13 amino acids. The V end lost 3 bases, the J end lost 8 bases, and 10 bases lay between the germline ends. DNA for the CDR3: TGTGCCAGCAGCTTTCAGGGAAAGGAAAAACTGTTTTTT. Its protein product is CASSFQGKEKLFF.